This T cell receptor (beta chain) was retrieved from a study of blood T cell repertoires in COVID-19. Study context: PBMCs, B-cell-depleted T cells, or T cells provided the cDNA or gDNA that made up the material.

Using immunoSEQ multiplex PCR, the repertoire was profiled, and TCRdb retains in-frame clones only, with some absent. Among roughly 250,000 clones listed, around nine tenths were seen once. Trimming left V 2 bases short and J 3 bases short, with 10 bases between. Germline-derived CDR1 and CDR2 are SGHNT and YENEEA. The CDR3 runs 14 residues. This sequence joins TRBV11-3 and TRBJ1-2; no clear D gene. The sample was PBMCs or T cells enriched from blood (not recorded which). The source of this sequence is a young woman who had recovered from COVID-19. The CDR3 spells CASSLSREDYGYTF. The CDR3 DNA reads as TGTGCCAGCAGCTTATCTAGGGAGGACTATGGCTACACCTTC.